This TCR beta chain is drawn from a study of cytomegalovirus exposure and HLA in healthy donors. V trimming: 4 bases; J trimming: 2 bases; junction bases outside the gene matches: 4. The germline CDR1 and CDR2 sequences are SGHDT and YYEEEE. This CDR3 contains 14 residues. About this clone: The antigen is not known.

Broader study findings: Most observed TCR sequences were rare, whereas some public TCRs were detected in many donors. After further analysis at a later stage, 16,951 TCR beta sequences were associated with HLA alleles at 0.05 false discovery rate.

PCR used 60 Vbeta primers and 13 Jbeta primers. Assay used: immunoSEQ multiplex PCR; TCRdb lists only in-frame clones, some missing. This repertoire includes 95,000 to 110,000 clones. Sequenced: PBMCs. This sequence was found in a man in his forties in good health and CMV-seronegative. The chain employs TRBV5-6 and TRBJ2-3; 7 bases fit TRBD1. CDR3 in DNA: TGTGCCAGCAGCGGCAGGGGGTACACAGATACGCAGTATTTT. Translation gives CASSGRGYTDTQYF.